This entry features one T cell receptor beta chain sequence. The antigen remains undetermined. This entry belongs to a study of T cell repertoires in cytomegalovirus infection. Study summary: Selection of CMV epitopes for the study included recently identified HLA-C-restricted and well-studied HLA-B-restricted ones. The public TCR beta signatures pointed to both CMV infection and matching HLA type.

Whole-study findings and limits: The ex vivo response was dominated by HLA-C-restricted CMV-specific TCR beta clonotypes. Summed public TCR beta family frequency identified CMV carriers bearing the relevant HLA.

Trimming took 6 bases from V and 4 from J; bases not matched to a gene: 6. The CDR3 contains 14 residues. Germline-derived CDR1 and CDR2 are SEHNR and FQNEAQ (reference sequence). TCRdb processed the reads anew with MiXCR; each CDR3 protein has one entry. The repertoire consists of about 770,000 distinct CDR3 sequences, with about 28% occurring once and the leading ten covering approximately 14%. The chain couples TRBV7-9 to TRBJ1-2, with 9 bases that match TRBD1. This specimen was cultured CD8+ T cells from PBMCs, taken from culture after CMV antigen stimulation. The sequence derives from a human donor in good health (CMV status not recorded). Some clones in this sample may be carry-over from other donors' samples. CDR3 nucleotides: TGTGCCAGCAGGGACAGGGGAATAAGCTATGGCTACACCTTC. It yields the protein CASRDRGISYGYTF.